Detailed here is one T cell receptor (beta chain). With 2 bases removed from V and 2 bases from J, the gap between germline ends came to 11 bases. The CDR3 is 15 residues long. CDR1 and CDR2 (germline): MNHNY, SVGAGI (reference sequence). The data derive from a study of blood T cell repertoires in COVID-19. Across the whole study: COVID-19 samples, acute and convalescent, were from the United States, Italy and Spain.

Per the original methods: Reference gene primer amplification in the assay estimated nucleated cell counts. Generated by immunoSEQ multiplex PCR, the TCRdb table keeps only in-frame clones and is missing some. The V and J calls and clone size come from that table; D and trimming were worked out from the DNA. The sample lists roughly 130,000 clones, 75% to 90% occurring once. The source of this sequence is a man in his 60s with active or convalescent COVID-19. The chain uses TRBV6-6 and TRBJ2-3, with D perhaps TRBD1 (5 bases). Sequencing was performed on peripheral blood. Here the CDR3 DNA reads TGTGCCAGCAGTTACGTCCAGGGTTTCACAGATACGCAGTATTTT. Protein product: CASSYVQGFTDTQYF.